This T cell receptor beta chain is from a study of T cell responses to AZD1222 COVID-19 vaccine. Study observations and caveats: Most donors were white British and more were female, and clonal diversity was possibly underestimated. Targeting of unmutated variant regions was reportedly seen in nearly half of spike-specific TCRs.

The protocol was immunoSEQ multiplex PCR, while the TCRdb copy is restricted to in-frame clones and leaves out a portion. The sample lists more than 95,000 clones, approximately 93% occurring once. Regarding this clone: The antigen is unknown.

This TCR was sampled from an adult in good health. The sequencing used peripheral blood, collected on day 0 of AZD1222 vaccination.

The CDR3 here is CASSHRAYLGTDTQYF. CDR3 nucleotides: TGTGCCAGCAGCCATCGGGCCTACCTGGGTACAGATACGCAGTATTTT. The V gene is TRBV3-1 (or the pseudogene TRBV3-2), the J gene TRBJ2-3, with no clear D. Germline loops: CDR1 LGHDT, CDR2 YNNKEL (reference sequence). This CDR3 comprises 16 residues. Trimming took off 3 bases at V and 3 bases at J, with 16 bases between the two ends.